This paragraph covers one TCR beta chain sequence. Clones were sequenced by immunoSEQ multiplex PCR, and TCRdb holds only the in-frame ones, with some missing. The sample consists of approximately 250,000 clones, approximately 84% of them appearing once. CDR3 length: 12 residues. With 0 bases removed from V and 6 bases from J, the gap between germline ends came to 6 bases. Germline V gene lookup returns CDR1 LNHNV and CDR2 YYDKDF (reference sequence). This entry belongs to a study of blood T cell repertoires in COVID-19. Overall study context: Researchers got acute and convalescent COVID-19 samples from the United States, Italy and Spain.

The TCR sequence derives from a man aged 40-50 years with acute or convalescent COVID-19. The sample was peripheral blood. J is TRBJ2-7 and V is TRBV15; D unresolved. The chain's CDR3 is CATSRDLGEQYF. DNA for the CDR3: TGTGCCACCAGCAGAGATCTAGGCGAGCAGTACTTC.